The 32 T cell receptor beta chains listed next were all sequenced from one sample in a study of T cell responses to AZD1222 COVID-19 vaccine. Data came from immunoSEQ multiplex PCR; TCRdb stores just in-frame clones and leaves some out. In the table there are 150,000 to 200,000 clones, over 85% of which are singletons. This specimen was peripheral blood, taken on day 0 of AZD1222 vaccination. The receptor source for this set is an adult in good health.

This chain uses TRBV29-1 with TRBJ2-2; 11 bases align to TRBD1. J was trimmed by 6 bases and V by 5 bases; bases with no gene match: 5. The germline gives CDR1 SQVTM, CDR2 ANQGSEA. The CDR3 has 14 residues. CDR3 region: CSVYPGQGAGELFF. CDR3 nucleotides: TGCAGCGTTTACCCGGGACAGGGGGCCGGGGAGCTGTTTTTT.

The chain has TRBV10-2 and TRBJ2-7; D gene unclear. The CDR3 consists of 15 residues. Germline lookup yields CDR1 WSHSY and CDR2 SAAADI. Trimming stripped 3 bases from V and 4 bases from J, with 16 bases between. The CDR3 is CASSDRQADLYEQYF. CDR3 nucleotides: TGCGCCAGCAGTGACCGGCAGGCTGACCTATACGAGCAGTACTTC.

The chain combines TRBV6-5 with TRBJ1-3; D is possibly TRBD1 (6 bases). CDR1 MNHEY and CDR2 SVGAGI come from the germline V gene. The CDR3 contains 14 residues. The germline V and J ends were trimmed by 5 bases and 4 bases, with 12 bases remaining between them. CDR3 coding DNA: TGTGCCAGCAGTCCACAGGGTGGGGGAAACACCATATATTTT. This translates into CASSPQGGGNTIYF.

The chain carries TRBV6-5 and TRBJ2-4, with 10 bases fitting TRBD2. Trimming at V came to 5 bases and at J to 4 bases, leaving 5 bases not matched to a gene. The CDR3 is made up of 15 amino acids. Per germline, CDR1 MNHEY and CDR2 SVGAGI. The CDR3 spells CASSPGTSAKNIQYF. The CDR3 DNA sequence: TGTGCCAGCAGTCCTGGGACTAGCGCTAAAAACATTCAGTACTTC.

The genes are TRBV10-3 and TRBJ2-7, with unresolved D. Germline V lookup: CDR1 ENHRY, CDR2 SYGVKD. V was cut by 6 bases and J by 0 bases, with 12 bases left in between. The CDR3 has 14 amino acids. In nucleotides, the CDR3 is TGTGCCATCAGGGCTTCGGGTTCCTCCTACGAGCAGTACTTC. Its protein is CAIRASGSSYEQYF.

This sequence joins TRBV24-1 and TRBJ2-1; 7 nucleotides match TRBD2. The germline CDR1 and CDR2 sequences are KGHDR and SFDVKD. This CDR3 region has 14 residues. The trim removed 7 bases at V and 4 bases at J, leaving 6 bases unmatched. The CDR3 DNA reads TGTGCCACCAGCAATGGGGGGGGGTACAATGAGCAGTTCTTC. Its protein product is CATSNGGGYNEQFF.

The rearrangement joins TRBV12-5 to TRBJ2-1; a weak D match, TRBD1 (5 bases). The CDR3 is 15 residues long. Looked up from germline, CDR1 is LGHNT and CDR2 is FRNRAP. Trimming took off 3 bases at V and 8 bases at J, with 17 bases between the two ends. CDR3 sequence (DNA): TGTGCTAGTGGTTTATTGTCCAGGGCGATCGATGAGCAGTTCTTC. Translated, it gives CASGLLSRAIDEQFF.

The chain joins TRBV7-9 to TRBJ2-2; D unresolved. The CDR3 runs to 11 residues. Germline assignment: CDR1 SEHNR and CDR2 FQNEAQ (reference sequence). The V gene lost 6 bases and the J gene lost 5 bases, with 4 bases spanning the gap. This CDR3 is CASSETGELFF. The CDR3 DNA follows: TGTGCCAGCAGTGAGACCGGGGAGCTGTTTTTT.

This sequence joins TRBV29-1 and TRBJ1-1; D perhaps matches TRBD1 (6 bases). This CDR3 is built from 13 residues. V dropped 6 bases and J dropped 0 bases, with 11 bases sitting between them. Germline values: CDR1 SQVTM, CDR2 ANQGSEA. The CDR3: CSVLGHLNTEAFF. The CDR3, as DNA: TGCAGCGTCCTGGGACACCTGAACACTGAAGCTTTCTTT.

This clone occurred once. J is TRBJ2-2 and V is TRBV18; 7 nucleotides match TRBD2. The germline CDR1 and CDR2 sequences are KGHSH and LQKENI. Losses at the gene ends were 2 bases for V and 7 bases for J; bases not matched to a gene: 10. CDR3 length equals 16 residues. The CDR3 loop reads CASSPSTSPQIGELFF. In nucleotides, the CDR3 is TGTGCCAGCTCACCATCGACTAGCCCGCAGATCGGGGAGCTGTTTTTT.

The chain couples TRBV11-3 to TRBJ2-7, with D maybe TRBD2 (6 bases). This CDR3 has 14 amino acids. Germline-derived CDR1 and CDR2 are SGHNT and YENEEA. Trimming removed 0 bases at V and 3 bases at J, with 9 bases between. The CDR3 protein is CASSLDGGNYEQYF. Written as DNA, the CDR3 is TGTGCCAGCAGCTTAGACGGGGGAAACTACGAGCAGTACTTC.

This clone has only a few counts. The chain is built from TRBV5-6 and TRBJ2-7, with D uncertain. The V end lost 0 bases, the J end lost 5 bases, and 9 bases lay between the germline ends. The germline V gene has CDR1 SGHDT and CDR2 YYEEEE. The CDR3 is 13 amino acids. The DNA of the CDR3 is TGTGCCAGCAGCTTGGATACTGGGGACGAGCAGTACTTC. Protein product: CASSLDTGDEQYF.

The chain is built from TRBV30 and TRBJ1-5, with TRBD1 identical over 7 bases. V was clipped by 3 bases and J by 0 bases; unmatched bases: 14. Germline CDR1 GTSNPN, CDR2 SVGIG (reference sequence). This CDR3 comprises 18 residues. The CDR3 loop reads CAWSRDRVGVYSNQPQHF. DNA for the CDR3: TGTGCCTGGAGCCGAGACAGGGTTGGGGTTTATAGCAATCAGCCCCAGCATTTT.

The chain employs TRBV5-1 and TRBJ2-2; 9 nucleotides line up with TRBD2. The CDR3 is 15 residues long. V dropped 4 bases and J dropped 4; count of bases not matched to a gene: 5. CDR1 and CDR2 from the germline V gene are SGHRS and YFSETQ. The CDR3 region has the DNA TGCGCCAGCAGCCATAGCGGGAGTCGCACCGGGGAGCTGTTTTTT. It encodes CASSHSGSRTGELFF.

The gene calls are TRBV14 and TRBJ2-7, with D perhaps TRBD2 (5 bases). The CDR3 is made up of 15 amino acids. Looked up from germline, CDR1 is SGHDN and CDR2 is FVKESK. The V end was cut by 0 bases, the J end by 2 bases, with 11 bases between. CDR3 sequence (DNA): TGTGCCAGCAGCCAAGATCGTGTGCGGGCCTACGAGCAGTACTTC. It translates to CASSQDRVRAYEQYF.

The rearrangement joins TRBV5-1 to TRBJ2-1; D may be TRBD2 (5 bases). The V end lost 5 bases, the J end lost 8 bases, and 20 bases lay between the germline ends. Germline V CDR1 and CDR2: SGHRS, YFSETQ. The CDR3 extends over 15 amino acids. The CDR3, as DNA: TGCGCCAGCAGTTTATGGGCACTAGGTGGGCATGAGCAGTTCTTC. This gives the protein CASSLWALGGHEQFF.

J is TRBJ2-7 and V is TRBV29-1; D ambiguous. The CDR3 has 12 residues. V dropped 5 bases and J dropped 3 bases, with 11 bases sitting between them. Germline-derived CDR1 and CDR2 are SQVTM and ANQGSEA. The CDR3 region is CSVLRDDYEQYF. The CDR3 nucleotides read TGCAGCGTTTTAAGAGACGACTACGAGCAGTACTTC.

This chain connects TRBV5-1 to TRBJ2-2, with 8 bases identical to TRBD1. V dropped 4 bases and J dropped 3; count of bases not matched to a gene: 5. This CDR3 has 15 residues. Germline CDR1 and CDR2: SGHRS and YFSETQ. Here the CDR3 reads CASSLNRGYTGELFF. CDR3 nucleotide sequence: TGCGCCAGCAGCCTAAACAGGGGGTACACCGGGGAGCTGTTTTTT.

The DNA of the CDR3 is TGTGCCAGTAGTAACCACAGGGAGGCAAGGTATGGCTACACCTTC. This codes for CASSNHREARYGYTF. The chain uses TRBV19 and TRBJ1-2; tentative D call: TRBD1 (6 bases). Germline CDR1 and CDR2: LNHDA and SQIVND (reference sequence). Between the trimmed V and J ends, which lost 4 bases and 5 bases, there was a span of 17 bases. The CDR3 contains 15 residues.

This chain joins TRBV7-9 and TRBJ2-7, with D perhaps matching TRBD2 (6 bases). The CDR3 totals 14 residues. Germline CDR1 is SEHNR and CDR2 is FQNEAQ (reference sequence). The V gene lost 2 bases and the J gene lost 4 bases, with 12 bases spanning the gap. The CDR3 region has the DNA TGTGCCAGCAGCTTAAACGGGGGACCGTACGAGCAGTACTTC. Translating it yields CASSLNGGPYEQYF.

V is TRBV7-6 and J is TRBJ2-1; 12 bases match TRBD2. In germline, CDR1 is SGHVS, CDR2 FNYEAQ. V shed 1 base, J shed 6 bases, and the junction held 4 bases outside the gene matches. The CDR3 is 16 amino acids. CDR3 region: CASSLGLAGALNEQFF. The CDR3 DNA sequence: TGTGCCAGCAGCTTAGGACTAGCGGGAGCCCTCAATGAGCAGTTCTTC.

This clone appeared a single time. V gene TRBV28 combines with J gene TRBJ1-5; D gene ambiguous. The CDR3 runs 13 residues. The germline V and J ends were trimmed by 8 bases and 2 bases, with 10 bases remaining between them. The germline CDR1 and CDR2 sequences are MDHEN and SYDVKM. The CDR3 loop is CASFNRGNQPQHF. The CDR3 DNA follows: TGTGCCAGCTTCAATAGAGGCAATCAGCCCCAGCATTTT.

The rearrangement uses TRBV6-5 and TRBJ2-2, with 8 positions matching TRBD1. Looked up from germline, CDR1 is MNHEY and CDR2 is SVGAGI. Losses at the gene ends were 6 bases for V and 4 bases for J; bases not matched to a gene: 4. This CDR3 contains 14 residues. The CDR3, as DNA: TGTGCCAGCAGGGACAGGGTCCGCACCGGGGAGCTGTTTTTT. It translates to CASRDRVRTGELFF.

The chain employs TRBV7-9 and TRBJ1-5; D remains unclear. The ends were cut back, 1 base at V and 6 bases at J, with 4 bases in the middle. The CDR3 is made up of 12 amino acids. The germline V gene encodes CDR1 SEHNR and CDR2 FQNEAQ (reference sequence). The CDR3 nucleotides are TGTGCCAGCAGCTTAGTAGGTCAGCCCCAGCATTTT. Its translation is CASSLVGQPQHF. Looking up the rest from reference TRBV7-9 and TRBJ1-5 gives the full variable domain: DTGVSQNPRHKITKRGQNVTFRCDPISEHNRLYWYRQTLGQGPEFLTYFQNEAQLEKSRLLSDRFSAERPKGSFSTLEIQRTEQGDSAMYLCASSLVGQPQHFGDGTRLSIL.

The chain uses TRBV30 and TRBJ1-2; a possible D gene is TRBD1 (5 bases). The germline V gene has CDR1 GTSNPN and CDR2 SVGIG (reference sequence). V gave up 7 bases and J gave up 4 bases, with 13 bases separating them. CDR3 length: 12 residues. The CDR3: CAFGANPYGYTF. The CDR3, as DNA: TGTGCCTTCGGGGCAAACCCCTATGGCTACACCTTC.

The CDR3 nucleotides are TGTGCCAGCAGCCTCCGGACGGAGAATTCACCCCTCCACTTT. Translation: CASSLRTENSPLHF. This rearrangement joins TRBV9 to TRBJ1-6; no clear D. The CDR3 loop spans 14 amino acids. The V and J ends lost 4 bases and 7 bases respectively, with 12 bases between them. Germline assignment: CDR1 SGDLS and CDR2 YYNGEE.

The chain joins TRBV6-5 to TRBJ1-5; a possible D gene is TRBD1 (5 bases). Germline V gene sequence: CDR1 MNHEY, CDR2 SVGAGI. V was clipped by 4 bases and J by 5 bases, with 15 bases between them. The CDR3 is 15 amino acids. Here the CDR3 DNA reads TGTGCCAGCAGTTCCGGGACGGAAATCGATCAGCCCCAGCATTTT. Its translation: CASSSGTEIDQPQHF.

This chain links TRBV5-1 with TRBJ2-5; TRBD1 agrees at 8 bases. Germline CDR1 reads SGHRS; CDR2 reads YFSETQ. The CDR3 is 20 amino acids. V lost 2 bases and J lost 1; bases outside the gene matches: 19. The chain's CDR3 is CASSFTWTGMRRNSQETQYF. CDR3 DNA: TGCGCCAGCAGCTTCACCTGGACAGGGATGAGGCGGAACTCCCAAGAGACCCAGTACTTC.

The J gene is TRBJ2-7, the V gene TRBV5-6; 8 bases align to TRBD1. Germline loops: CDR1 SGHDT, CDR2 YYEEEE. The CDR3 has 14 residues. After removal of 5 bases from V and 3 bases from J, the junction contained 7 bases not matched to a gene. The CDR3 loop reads CASRHRGFNYEQYF. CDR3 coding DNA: TGTGCCAGCAGACACAGGGGGTTTAACTACGAGCAGTACTTC.

CDR3 bases: TGTGCCAGCAGCCTTCGACAGGGGGGCAATCAGCCCCAGCATTTT. It encodes CASSLRQGGNQPQHF. The chain recombines TRBV7-2 with TRBJ1-5; 9 bases map to TRBD1. CDR1 is SGHTA, CDR2 FQGNSA, per germline. This CDR3 has 15 amino acids. V lost 5 bases, J lost 2 bases, and 4 bases stayed unmatched.

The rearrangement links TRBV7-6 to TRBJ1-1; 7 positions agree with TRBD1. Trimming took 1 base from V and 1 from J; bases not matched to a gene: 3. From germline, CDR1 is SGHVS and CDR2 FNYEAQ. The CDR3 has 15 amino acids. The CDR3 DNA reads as TGTGCCAGCAGCTTAGGGAGGGGGCGGAACACTGAAGCTTTCTTT. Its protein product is CASSLGRGRNTEAFF.

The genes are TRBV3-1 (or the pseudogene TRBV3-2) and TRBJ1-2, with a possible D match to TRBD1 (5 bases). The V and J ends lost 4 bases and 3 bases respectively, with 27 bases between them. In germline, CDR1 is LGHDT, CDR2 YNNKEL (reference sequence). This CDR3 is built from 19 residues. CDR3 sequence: CASSPYRKGPSLADYGYTF. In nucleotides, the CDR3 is TGTGCCAGCAGCCCATACCGTAAGGGACCGTCACTCGCTGACTATGGCTACACCTTC.